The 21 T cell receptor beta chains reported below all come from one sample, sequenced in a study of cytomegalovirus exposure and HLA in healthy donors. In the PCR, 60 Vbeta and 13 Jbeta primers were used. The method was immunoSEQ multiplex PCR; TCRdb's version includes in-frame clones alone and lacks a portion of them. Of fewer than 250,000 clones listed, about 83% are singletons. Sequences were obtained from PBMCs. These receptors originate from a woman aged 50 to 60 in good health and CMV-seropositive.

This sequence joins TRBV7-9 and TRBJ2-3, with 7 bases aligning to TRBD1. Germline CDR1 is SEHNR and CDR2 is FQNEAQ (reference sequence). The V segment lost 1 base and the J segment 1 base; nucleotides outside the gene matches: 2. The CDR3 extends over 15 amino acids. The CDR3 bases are TGTGCCAGCAGCTTAGTAGGGGGCGGCACAGATACGCAGTATTTT. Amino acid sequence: CASSLVGGGTDTQYF.

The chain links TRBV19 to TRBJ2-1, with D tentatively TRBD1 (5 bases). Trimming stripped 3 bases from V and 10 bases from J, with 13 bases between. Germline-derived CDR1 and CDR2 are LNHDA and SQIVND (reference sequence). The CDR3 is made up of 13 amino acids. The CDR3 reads CASSIRYRTEQFF. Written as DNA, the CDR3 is TGTGCCAGTAGTATCCGGTACCGGACAGAGCAGTTCTTC.

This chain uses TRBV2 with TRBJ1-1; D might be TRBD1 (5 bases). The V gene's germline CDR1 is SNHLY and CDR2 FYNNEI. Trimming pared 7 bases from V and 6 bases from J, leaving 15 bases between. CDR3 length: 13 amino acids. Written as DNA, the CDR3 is TGTGCCAGCATACTCAGCCGACAGTCTGAAGCTTTCTTT. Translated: CASILSRQSEAFF.

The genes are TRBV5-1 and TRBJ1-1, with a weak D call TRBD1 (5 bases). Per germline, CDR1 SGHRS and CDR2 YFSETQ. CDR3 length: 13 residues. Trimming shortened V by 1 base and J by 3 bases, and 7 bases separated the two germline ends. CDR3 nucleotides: TGCGCCAGCAGCTTGTGGGGGGACACTGAAGCTTTCTTT. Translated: CASSLWGDTEAFF.

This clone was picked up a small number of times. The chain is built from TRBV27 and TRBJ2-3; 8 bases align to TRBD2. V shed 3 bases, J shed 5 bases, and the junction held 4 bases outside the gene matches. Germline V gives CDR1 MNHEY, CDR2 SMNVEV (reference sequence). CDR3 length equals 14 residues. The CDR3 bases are TGTGCCAGCAGTTTTGGACTAGCTGGAGATACGCAGTATTTT. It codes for CASSFGLAGDTQYF.

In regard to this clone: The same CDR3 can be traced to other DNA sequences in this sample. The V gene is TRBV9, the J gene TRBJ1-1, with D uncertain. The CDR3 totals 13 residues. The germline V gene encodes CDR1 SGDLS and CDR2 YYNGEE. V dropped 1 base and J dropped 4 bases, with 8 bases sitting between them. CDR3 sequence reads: CASSVTGSTEAFF. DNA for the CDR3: TGTGCCAGCAGCGTAACCGGGAGCACTGAAGCTTTCTTT.

The CDR3 sequence is CASSYPPWQQETQYF. The CDR3 DNA sequence: TGTGCCAGCAGTTATCCCCCCTGGCAGCAAGAGACCCAGTACTTC. The rearrangement links TRBV6-6 to TRBJ2-5; unclear D gene. The CDR3 length is 15 residues. CDR1 is MNHNY, CDR2 SVGAGI, per germline (reference sequence). The ends were cut back, 3 bases at V and 2 bases at J, with 13 bases in the middle.

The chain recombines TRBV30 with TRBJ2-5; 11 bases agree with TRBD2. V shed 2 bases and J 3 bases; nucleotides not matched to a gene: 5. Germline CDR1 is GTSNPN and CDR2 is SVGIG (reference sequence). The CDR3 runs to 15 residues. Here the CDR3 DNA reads TGTGCCTGGAGTCCCTTAGCGGGGGGGAAAGAGACCCAGTACTTC. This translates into CAWSPLAGGKETQYF. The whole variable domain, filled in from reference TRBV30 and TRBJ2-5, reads SQTIHQWPATLVQPVGSPLSLECTVEGTSNPNLYWYRQAAGRGLQLLFYSVGIGQISSEVPQNLSASRPQDRQFILSSKKLLLSDSGFYLCAWSPLAGGKETQYFGPGTRLLVL.

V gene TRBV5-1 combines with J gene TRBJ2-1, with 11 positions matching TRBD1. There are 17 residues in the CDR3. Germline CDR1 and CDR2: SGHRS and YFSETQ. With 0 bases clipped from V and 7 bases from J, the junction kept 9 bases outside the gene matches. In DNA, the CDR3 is TGCGCCAGCAGCTTGGTCATCGCGGGACAGGGGGTTAATGAGCAGTTCTTC. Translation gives CASSLVIAGQGVNEQFF.

The CDR3 nucleotides are TGCGCCAGCAGCCAAACTCAGGGGATGGATGGCTACACCTTC. Translated: CASSQTQGMDGYTF. The rearrangement uses TRBV5-1 and TRBJ1-2; D is possibly TRBD1 (6 bases). The V and J ends lost 4 bases and 6 bases respectively, with 16 bases between them. Germline-derived CDR1 and CDR2 are SGHRS and YFSETQ. The length of the CDR3 is 14 residues.

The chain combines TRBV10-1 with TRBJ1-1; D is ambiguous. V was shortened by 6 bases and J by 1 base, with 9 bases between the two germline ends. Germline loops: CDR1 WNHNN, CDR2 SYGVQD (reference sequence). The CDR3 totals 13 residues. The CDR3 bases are TGCGCCAGCAGGTCACAGACGAACACTGAAGCTTTCTTT. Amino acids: CASRSQTNTEAFF.

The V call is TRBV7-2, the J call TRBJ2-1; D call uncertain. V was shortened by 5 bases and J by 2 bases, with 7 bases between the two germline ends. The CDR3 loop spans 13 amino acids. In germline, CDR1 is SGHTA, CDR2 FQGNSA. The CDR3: CASSLRAYNEQFF. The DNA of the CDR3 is TGTGCCAGCAGCCTCCGGGCCTACAATGAGCAGTTCTTC.

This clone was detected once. The CDR3 region is CASSRAAGTGSPYNEQFF. The CDR3 nucleotides read TGTGCCAGCTCACGAGCAGCCGGGACAGGGTCCCCCTACAATGAGCAGTTCTTC. The chain joins TRBV18 to TRBJ2-1, with 9 nucleotides matching TRBD1. The V and J ends lost 4 bases and 2 bases, in that order; junction bases with no gene match: 12. Germline loops: CDR1 KGHSH, CDR2 LQKENI. This CDR3 region has 18 residues.

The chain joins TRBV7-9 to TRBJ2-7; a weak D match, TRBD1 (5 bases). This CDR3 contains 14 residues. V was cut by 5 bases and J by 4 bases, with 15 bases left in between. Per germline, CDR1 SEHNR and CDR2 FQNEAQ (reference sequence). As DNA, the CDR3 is TGTGCCAGCAGCCCCCCCAGGAAGGGGTACGAGCAGTACTTC. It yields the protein CASSPPRKGYEQYF.

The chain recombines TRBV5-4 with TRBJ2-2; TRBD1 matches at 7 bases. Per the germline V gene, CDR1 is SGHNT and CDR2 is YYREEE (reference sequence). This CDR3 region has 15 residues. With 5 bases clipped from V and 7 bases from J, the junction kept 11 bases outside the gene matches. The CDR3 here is CASRFRGKGVGELFF. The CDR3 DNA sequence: TGTGCCAGCAGATTCAGGGGGAAAGGGGTCGGGGAGCTGTTTTTT. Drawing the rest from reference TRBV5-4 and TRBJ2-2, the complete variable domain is ETGVTQSPTHLIKTRGQQVTLRCSSQSGHNTVSWYQQALGQGPQFIFQYYREEENGRGNFPPRFSGLQFPNYSSELNVNALELDDSALYLCASRFRGKGVGELFFGEGSRLTVL.

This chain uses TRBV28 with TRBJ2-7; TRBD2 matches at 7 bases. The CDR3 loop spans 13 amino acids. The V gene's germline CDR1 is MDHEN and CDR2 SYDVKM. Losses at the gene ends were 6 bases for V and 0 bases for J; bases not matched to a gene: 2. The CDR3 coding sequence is TGTGCCAGCAGCCTAGCGGTCTCCTACGAGCAGTACTTC. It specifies CASSLAVSYEQYF.

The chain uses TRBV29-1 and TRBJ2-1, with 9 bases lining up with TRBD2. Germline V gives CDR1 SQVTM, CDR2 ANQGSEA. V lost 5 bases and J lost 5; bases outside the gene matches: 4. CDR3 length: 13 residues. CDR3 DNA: TGCAGCGTTCGTCGACTAGCGGACAATGAGCAGTTCTTC. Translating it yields CSVRRLADNEQFF.

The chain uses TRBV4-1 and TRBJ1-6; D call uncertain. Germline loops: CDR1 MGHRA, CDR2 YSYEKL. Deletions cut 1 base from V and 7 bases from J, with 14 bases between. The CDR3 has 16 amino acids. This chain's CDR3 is CASSQVPQGENSPLHF. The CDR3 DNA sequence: TGCGCCAGCAGCCAAGTACCCCAAGGAGAAAATTCACCCCTCCACTTT.

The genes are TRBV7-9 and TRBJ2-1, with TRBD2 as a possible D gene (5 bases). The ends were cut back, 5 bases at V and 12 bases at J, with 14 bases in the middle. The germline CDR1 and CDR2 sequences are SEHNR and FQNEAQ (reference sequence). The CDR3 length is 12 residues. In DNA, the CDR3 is TGTGCCAGCAGCCTAGAACTAGAAGGGCAGTTCTTC. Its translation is CASSLELEGQFF.

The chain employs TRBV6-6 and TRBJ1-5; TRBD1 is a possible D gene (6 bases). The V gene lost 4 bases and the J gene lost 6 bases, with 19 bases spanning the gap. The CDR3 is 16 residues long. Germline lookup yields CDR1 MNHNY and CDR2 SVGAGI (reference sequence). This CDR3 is CASSFSGTSVSQPQHF. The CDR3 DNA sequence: TGTGCCAGCAGTTTCTCAGGGACAAGTGTCAGTCAGCCCCAGCATTTT.

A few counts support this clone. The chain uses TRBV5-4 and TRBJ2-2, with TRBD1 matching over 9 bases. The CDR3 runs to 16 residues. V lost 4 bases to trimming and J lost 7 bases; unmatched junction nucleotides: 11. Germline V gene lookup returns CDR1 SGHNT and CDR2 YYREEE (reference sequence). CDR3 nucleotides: TGTGCCAGCAGCACCAGACAGGGGGTTTTTGTCGGGGAGCTGTTTTTT. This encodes CASSTRQGVFVGELFF.